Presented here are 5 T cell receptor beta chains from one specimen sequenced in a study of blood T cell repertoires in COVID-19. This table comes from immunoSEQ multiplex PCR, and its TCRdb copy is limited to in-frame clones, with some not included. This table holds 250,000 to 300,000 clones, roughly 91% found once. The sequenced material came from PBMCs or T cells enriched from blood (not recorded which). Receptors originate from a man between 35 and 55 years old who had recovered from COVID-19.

The CDR3 DNA is TGTGCCAGCAGTGGGCCCGGACTCGGGTTAGCTTTCTTT. As protein: CASSGPGLGLAFF. The chain recombines TRBV25-1 with TRBJ1-1; D gene unclear. V lost 4 bases and J 10 bases, leaving 16 bases between the germline ends. This CDR3 contains 13 residues. Germline V gives CDR1 MGHDK, CDR2 SYGVNS. The full variable domain, in which reference TRBV25-1 and TRBJ1-1 provide the parts outside the CDR3, is EADIYQTPRYLVIGTGKKITLECSQTMGHDKMYWYQQDPGMELHLIHYSYGVNSTEKGDLSSESTVSRIRTEHFPLTLESARPSHTSQYLCASSGPGLGLAFFGQGTRLTVV.

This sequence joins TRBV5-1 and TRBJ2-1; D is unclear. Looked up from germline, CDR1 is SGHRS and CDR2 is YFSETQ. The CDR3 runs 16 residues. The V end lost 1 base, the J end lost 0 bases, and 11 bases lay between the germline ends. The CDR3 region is CASSLIALSSYNEQFF. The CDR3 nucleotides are TGCGCCAGCAGCTTGATAGCTTTGAGCTCCTACAATGAGCAGTTCTTC.

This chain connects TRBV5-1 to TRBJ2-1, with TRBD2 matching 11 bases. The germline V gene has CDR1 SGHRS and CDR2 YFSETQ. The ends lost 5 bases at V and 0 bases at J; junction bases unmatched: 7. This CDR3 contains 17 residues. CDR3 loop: CASRLASGRSSYNEQFF. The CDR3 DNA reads TGCGCCAGCAGGCTGGCTAGCGGGAGGAGCTCCTACAATGAGCAGTTCTTC.

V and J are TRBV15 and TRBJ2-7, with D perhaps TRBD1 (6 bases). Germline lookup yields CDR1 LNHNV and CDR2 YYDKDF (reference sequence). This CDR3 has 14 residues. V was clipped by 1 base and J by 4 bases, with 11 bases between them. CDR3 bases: TGTGCCACCAGCAGAGCCCTAGGGGGATACGAGCAGTACTTC. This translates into CATSRALGGYEQYF.

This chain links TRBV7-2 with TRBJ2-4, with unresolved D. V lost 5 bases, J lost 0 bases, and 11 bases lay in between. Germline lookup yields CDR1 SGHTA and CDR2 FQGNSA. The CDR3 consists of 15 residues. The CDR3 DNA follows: TGTGCCAGCAGCCCCGAGCCACTAGCCAAAAACATTCAGTACTTC. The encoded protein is CASSPEPLAKNIQYF.